Shown below are 12 T cell receptor beta chains from a single sample sequenced in a study of blood T cells in healthy people across ages. Sample-barcoded 5' priming and a J-beta primer mix drove a second PCR of roughly 6 to 12 cycles. TCRdb processed the 5' RACE reads anew with MiXCR; each CDR3 protein has one entry. The table lists about 800,000 distinct CDR3 sequences, nearly 60% of them singletons, with about 20% in the top ten. Sequencing was performed on blood. All receptors come from a man under 40 in good health.

The gene calls are TRBV20-1 and TRBJ2-5; 8 bases are shared with TRBD2. Germline V gives CDR1 DFQATT, CDR2 SNEGSKA (reference sequence). J lost 11 bases, V lost 3 bases, and 5 bases had no gene match. This CDR3 is built from 11 residues. CDR3 sequence (DNA): TGCAGTGCTAGTATAGCGGGAACACAGTACTTC. This encodes CSASIAGTQYF.

As regards this clonotype: One end of the junction is discordant with germline, which a read error may explain. The CDR3 sequence: CAGSAAGWGEKLFF. The CDR3 DNA sequence: TGTGCCGGCAGCGCCGCAGGGTGGGGTGAAAAACTGTTTTTT. The V call is TRBV7-2, the J call TRBJ1-4, with D perhaps TRBD1 (5 bases). The CDR3 spans 14 residues. Per the germline V gene, CDR1 is SGHTA and CDR2 is FQGNSA.

This chain connects TRBV29-1 to TRBJ2-5; no reliable D call. The DNA end is a closer match to TRBJ2-7, so the J assignment may be wrong. The CDR3 sequence is 13 residues long. CDR1 is SQVTM, CDR2 ANQGSEA, per germline. As DNA, the CDR3 is TGCAGCGTTAGGGCAGCAGGTACCTACGAGCAGTACTTC. This translates into CSVRAAGTYEQYF.

The J gene is TRBJ2-7, the V gene TRBV7-2; 7 nucleotides line up with TRBD1. V gave up 5 bases and J gave up 1 base; unmatched junction bases: 8. The CDR3 contains 15 residues. Germline-derived CDR1 and CDR2 are SGHTA and FQGNSA. Here the CDR3 DNA reads TGTGCCAGCAGCCAGACGGGACAGAGATCCTACGAGCAGTACTTC. This encodes CASSQTGQRSYEQYF.

CDR3 sequence reads: CASKFDQTAEQYF. CDR3 DNA sequence: TGTGCCAGCAAGTTCGACCAGACAGCCGAGCAGTACTTC. This sequence joins TRBV2 and TRBJ2-5; possibly TRBD1 for D (5 bases). The DNA end lines up better with TRBJ2-7; the J call may be wrong. This CDR3 is 13 amino acids long. Germline CDR1 and CDR2: SNHLY and FYNNEI.

V is TRBV6-6 and J is TRBJ1-5; D ambiguous. This CDR3 has 13 amino acids. Germline loops: CDR1 MNHNY, CDR2 SVGAGI (reference sequence). With 5 bases removed from V and 5 bases from J, the gap between germline ends came to 10 bases. CDR3 loop: CASSPGIHQPQHF. In nucleotides, the CDR3 is TGTGCCAGCAGTCCAGGAATCCATCAGCCCCAGCATTTT.

With respect to this clonotype: The junction and the germline gene differ at one end; a read error may be behind it. J is TRBJ2-2 and V is TRBV28; a weak D match, TRBD2 (5 bases). The CDR3 loop spans 12 amino acids. Germline CDR1 reads MDHEN; CDR2 reads SYDVKM. The CDR3 sequence: CTSSPSPGELFF. The CDR3 nucleotides read TGTACCAGCAGCCCTAGCCCCGGGGAGCTGTTTTTT.

A few counts support this clonotype. V gene TRBV20-1 combines with J gene TRBJ2-7; D call uncertain. The CDR3 extends over 13 amino acids. V gave up 3 bases and J gave up 2 bases, with 11 bases separating them. Germline CDR1 reads DFQATT; CDR2 reads SNEGSKA (reference sequence). CDR3 nucleotides: TGCAGTGCTAGGCAGCAGGCCACCTACGAGCAGTACTTC. Its translation is CSARQQATYEQYF.

V and J are TRBV18 and TRBJ2-1, with a weak D call TRBD2 (7 bases). CDR1 is KGHSH and CDR2 is LQKENI in the germline V gene. Trimming took off 3 bases at V and 12 bases at J, with 24 bases between the two ends. The CDR3 spans 16 residues. The CDR3 spells CASSPLGGGGKKAQFF. The CDR3 coding sequence is TGTGCCAGCTCACCTCTCGGGGGCGGGGGTAAAAAGGCGCAGTTCTTC. Filled out from reference TRBV18 and TRBJ2-1, the complete variable domain reads NAGVMQNPRHLVRRRGQEARLRCSPMKGHSHVYWYRQLPEEGLKFMVYLQKENIIDESGMPKERFSAEFPKEGPSILRIQQVVRGDSAAYFCASSPLGGGGKKAQFFGPGTRLTVL.

This chain uses TRBV6-5 with TRBJ2-1, with D possibly matching TRBD2 (6 bases). The germline gives CDR1 MNHEY, CDR2 SVGAGI. The ends were cut back, 5 bases at V and 13 bases at J, with 15 bases in the middle. CDR3 length: 12 residues. CDR3 sequence (DNA): TGTGCCAGCAGTCCCTCCGGGAGTCAACAGTTCTTC. It specifies CASSPSGSQQFF.

The rearrangement links TRBV29-1 to TRBJ2-1, with TRBD2 matching over 8 bases. There are 16 residues in the CDR3. Germline V gene lookup returns CDR1 SQVTM and CDR2 ANQGSEA. The DNA for the CDR3 is TGCAGTTGCATCAGTCGGGAGGGAGGGTCCTACAATGAGCAGTTCTTC. Translating it yields CSCISREGGSYNEQFF.

V is TRBV6-1 and J is TRBJ2-1, with 10 bases that match TRBD2. Germline V lookup: CDR1 MNHNS, CDR2 SASEGT. The CDR3 is 16 amino acids. The V segment lost 3 bases and the J segment 4 bases; nucleotides outside the gene matches: 6. The chain's CDR3 is CASSDLAGGPYNEQFF. The CDR3 DNA is TGTGCCAGCAGTGACTTAGCGGGAGGACCATACAATGAGCAGTTCTTC.